In this sample, the clone carrying this T cell receptor beta chain turned up a few times. What it binds is unknown. This entry belongs to a study of cytomegalovirus exposure and HLA in healthy donors. Study-wide points: An analysis done earlier found most TCR beta V segments productive about 87% or about 30% of the time. Follow-up analysis later connected one missense variant in DCLRE1C with trimming of TCR beta V- and J-genes.

Participants comprised healthy donors of bone marrow. The study ran its PCR with 60 Vbeta and 13 Jbeta primers. Here immunoSEQ multiplex PCR was the method, and the copy in TCRdb shows in-frame clones only, minus some. The profile shows 95,000 to 150,000 clones, more than 65% of them singletons. This CDR3 region has 11 residues. Germline CDR1 is MNHNY and CDR2 is SVGAGI (reference sequence). Trimming removed 8 bases from V and 3 bases from J, with 8 bases in between. V and J are TRBV6-6 and TRBJ2-7, with D hard to call. The sequenced material came from PBMCs. The receptor's source is a woman aged 18 to 35 in good health and CMV-seronegative. This CDR3 reads CASSADYEQYF. CDR3 DNA sequence: TGTGCCAGCTCTGCGGACTACGAGCAGTACTTC.